The sequence of this T cell receptor beta chain was determined in a study of blood T cell repertoires in COVID-19. This CDR3 has 18 residues. Germline trimming cut 6 bases from V and 0 bases from J; bases unmatched to any gene: 12. Germline CDR1 and CDR2: MGHRA and YSYEKL. Researchers sorted participants into cohorts using their self-reported clinical history. The method was immunoSEQ multiplex PCR; TCRdb's version includes in-frame clones alone and lacks a portion of them. The data show approximately 200,000 clones, 80% to 90% seen once. The chain is built from TRBV4-1 and TRBJ1-4; TRBD1 aligns across 8 bases. The sample was PBMCs or T cells enriched from blood (not recorded which). This receptor was obtained from a woman aged 25 to 39 who had been exposed to COVID-19. The CDR3 coding sequence is TGCGCCAGCAGACCCCCGGGACAGGCATCGTCAACTAATGAAAAACTGTTTTTT. Protein product: CASRPPGQASSTNEKLFF.